The TCR beta chain under discussion was sequenced for a study of T cells after yellow fever vaccination. CDR3 size: 16 residues. Unmatched junction bases numbered 8, after V lost 5 bases and J lost 9 bases. Findings of the study overall: The CD4 compartment and the CD8 compartment contained a small share of clonotypes in common. Booster sampling recovered most clones from primary vaccination (less than 97% CD4, 80% to 90% CD8). FACS-sorted repertoires might harbor abundant contaminating clonotypes from the bulk population.

In regard to this clonotype: The antigen is not known.

UMIs were added to TCR cDNA along with a universal primer site when it was made by 5'RACE template switching. TCRdb used MiXCR to reprocess the 5' RACE reads, holding one entry per CDR3 protein. The sample shows 450,000 to 650,000 distinct CDR3 sequences, 21% of them seen only once. The sequence was collected from a man younger than 35 who received the YFV17D yellow fever vaccine. The sample in question was PBMCs, obtained roughly 20 days after the first yellow fever vaccination. The V gene is TRBV12-3 or TRBV12-4, the J gene TRBJ2-4; the match to TRBD2 covers 15 bases. The CDR3 is CASSLGLAGGHGIQYF. The DNA of the CDR3 is TGTGCCAGCAGTCTAGGACTAGCGGGGGGGCATGGCATTCAGTACTTC.